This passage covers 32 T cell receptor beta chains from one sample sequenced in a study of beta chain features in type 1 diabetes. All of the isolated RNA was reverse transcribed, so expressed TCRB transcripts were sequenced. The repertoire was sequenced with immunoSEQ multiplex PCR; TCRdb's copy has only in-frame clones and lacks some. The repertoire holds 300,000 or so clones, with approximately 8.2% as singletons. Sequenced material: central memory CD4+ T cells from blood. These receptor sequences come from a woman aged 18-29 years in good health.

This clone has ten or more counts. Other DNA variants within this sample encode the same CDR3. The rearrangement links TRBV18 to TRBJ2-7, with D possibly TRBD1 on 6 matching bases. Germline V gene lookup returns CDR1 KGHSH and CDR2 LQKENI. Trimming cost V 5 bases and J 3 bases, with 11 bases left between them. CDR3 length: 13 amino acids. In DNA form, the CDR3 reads TGTGCCAGCTCAACCGGGACAAACTACGAGCAGTACTTC. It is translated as CASSTGTNYEQYF. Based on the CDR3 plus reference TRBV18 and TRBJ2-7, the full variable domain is NAGVMQNPRHLVRRRGQEARLRCSPMKGHSHVYWYRQLPEEGLKFMVYLQKENIIDESGMPKERFSAEFPKEGPSILRIQQVVRGDSAAYFCASSTGTNYEQYFGPGTRLTVT.

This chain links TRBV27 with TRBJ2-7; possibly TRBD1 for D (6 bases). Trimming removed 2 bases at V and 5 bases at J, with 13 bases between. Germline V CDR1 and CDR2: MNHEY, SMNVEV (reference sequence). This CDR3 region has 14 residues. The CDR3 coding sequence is TGTGCCAGCAGTTTAAAACAGGGTATCCACGAGCAGTACTTC. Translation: CASSLKQGIHEQYF.

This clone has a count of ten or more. In DNA, the CDR3 is TGTGCCAGTGCGGACAGGACCTCTGGCTACACCTTC. This sequence encodes CASADRTSGYTF. This chain links TRBV19 with TRBJ1-2, with 7 positions matching TRBD1. The germline CDR1 and CDR2 sequences are LNHDA and SQIVND (reference sequence). CDR3 length: 12 residues. V shed 8 bases, J shed 7 bases, and the junction held 7 bases outside the gene matches.

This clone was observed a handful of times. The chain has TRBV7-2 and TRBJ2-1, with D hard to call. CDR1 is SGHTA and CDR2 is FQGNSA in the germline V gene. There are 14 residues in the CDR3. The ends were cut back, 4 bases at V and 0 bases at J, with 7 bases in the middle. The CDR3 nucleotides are TGTGCCAGCAGCTACGTAAGCTCCTACAATGAGCAGTTCTTC. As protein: CASSYVSSYNEQFF.

CDR3 amino acids: CASLKLRDTSLIYEQYF. The DNA of the CDR3 is TGTGCCAGCCTCAAACTAAGGGACACCAGTCTAATCTACGAGCAGTACTTC. V and J are TRBV21-1 and TRBJ2-7; the table's D call, TRBD1, has no DNA check behind it. TRBV21-1 is flagged as a pseudogene. This CDR3 is built from 17 residues.

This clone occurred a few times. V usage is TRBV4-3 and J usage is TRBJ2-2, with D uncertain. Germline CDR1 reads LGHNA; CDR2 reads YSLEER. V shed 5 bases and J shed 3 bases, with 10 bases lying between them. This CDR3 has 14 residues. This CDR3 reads CASSSGPYTGELFF. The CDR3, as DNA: TGCGCCAGCAGCTCCGGGCCCTACACCGGGGAGCTGTTTTTT.

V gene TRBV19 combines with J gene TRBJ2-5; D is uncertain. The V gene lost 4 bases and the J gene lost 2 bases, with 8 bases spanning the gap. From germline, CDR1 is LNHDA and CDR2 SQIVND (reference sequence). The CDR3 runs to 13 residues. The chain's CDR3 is CASSNTWQETQYF. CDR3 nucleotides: TGTGCCAGTAGTAACACATGGCAAGAGACCCAGTACTTC.

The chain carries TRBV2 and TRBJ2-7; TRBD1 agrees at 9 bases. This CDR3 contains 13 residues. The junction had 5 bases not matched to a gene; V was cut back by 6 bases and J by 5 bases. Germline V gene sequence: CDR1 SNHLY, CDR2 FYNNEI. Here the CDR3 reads CASSRGQGNEQYF. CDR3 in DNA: TGTGCCAGCAGCCGAGGACAGGGGAACGAGCAGTACTTC.

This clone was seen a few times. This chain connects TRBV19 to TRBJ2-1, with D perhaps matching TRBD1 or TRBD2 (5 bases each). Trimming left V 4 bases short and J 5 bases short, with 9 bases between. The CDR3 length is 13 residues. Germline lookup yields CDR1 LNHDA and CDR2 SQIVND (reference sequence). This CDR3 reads CASSNRDHNEQFF. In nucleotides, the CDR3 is TGTGCCAGTAGTAACCGGGACCACAATGAGCAGTTCTTC.

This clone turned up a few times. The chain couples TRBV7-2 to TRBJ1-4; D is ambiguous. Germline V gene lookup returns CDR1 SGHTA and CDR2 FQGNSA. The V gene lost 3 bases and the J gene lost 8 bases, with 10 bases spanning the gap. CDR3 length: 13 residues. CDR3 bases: TGTGCCAGCAGCTTTTACCGGTCAGAAAAACTGTTTTTT. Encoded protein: CASSFYRSEKLFF.

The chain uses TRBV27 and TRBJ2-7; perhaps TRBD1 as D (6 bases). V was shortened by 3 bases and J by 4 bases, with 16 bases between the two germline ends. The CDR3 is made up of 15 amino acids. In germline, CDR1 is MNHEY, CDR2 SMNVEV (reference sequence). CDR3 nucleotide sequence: TGTGCCAGCAGTTTCCCGGACAGTTTCCTGTACGAGCAGTACTTC. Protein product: CASSFPDSFLYEQYF.

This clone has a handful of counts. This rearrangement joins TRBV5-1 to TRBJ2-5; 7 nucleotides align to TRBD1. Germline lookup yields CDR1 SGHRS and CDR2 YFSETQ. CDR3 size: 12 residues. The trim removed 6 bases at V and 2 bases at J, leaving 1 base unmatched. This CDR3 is CASNRGQETQYF. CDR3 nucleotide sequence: TGCGCCAGCAACAGGGGTCAAGAGACCCAGTACTTC.

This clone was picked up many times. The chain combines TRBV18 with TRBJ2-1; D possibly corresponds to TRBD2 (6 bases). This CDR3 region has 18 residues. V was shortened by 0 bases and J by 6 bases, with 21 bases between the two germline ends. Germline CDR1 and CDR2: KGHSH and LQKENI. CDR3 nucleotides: TGTGCCAGCTCACCACCCGGTAGCGGTTCACCACAAATCAATGAGCAGTTCTTC. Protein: CASSPPGSGSPQINEQFF.

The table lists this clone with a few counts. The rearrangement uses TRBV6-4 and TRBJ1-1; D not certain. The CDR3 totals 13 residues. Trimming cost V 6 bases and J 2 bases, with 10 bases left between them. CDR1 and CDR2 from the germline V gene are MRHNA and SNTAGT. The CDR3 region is CASSHTVNTEAFF. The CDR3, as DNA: TGTGCCAGCAGCCACACAGTAAACACTGAAGCTTTCTTT.

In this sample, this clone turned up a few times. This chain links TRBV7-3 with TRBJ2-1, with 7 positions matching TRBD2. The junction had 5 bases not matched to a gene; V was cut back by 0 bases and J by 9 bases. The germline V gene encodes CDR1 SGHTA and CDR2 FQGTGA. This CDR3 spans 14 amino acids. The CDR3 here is CASSLTGRQTEQFF. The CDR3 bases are TGTGCCAGCAGCTTAACCGGGAGGCAGACTGAGCAGTTCTTC.

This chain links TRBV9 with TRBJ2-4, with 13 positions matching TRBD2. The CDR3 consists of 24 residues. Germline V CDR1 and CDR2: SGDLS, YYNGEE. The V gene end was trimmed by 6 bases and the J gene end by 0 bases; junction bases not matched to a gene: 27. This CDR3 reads CASIVITGLAGVYGEILAKNIQYF. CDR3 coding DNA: TGTGCCAGCATCGTCATAACAGGACTAGCGGGAGTTTACGGGGAAATCCTAGCCAAAAACATTCAGTACTTC. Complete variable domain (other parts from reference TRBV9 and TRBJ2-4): DSGVTQTPKHLITATGQRVTLRCSPRSGDLSVYWYQQSLDQGLQFLIQYYNGEERAKGNILERFSAQQFPDLHSELNLSSLELGDSALYFCASIVITGLAGVYGEILAKNIQYFGAGTRLSVL.

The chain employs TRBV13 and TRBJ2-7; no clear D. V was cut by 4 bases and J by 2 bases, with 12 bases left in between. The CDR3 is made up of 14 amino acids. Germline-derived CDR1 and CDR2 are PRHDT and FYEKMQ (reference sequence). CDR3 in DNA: TGTGCCAGCAGCTCGCGGAACAAACCCTACGAGCAGTACTTC. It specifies CASSSRNKPYEQYF. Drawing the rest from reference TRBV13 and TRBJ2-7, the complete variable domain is AAGVIQSPRHLIKEKRETATLKCYPIPRHDTVYWYQQGPGQDPQFLISFYEKMQSDKGSIPDRFSAQQFSDYHSELNMSSLELGDSALYFCASSSRNKPYEQYFGPGTRLTVT.

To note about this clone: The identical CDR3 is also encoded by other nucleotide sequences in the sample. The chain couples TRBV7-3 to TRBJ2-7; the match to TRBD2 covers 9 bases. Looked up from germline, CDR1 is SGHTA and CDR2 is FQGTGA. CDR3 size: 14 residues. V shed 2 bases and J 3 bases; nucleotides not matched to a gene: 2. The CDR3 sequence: CASSLGSGSYEQYF. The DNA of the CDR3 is TGTGCCAGCAGCTTAGGTAGCGGGAGCTACGAGCAGTACTTC.

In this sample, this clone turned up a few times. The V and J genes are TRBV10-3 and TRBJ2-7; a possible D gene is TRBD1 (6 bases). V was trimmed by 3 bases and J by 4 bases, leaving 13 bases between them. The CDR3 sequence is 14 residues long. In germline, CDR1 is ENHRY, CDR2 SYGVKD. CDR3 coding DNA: TGTGCCATCAGTGAAACCCCAGGGGTATACGAGCAGTACTTC. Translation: CAISETPGVYEQYF.

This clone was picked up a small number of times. CDR3 in amino acids: CASTGQETQYF. The CDR3 DNA is TGCGCCAGCACAGGTCAAGAGACCCAGTACTTC. The chain uses TRBV5-1 and TRBJ2-5; no firm D call. Germline V gene lookup returns CDR1 SGHRS and CDR2 YFSETQ. Trimming stripped 6 bases from V and 2 bases from J, with 5 bases between. The CDR3 is 11 amino acids.

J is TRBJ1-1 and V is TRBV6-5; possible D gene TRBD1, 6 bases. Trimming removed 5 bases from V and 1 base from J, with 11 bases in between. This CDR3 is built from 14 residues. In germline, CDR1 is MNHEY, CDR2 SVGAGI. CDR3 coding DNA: TGTGCCAGCAGTCCTGACAGGTGGAACACTGAAGCTTTCTTT. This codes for CASSPDRWNTEAFF.

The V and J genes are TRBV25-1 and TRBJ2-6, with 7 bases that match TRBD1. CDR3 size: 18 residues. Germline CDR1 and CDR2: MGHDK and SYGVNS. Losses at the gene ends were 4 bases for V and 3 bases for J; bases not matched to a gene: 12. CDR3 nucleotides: TGTGCCAGCAGTGCCTGGGACAGAACAAACAATGGGGCCAACGTCCTGACTTTC. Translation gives CASSAWDRTNNGANVLTF.

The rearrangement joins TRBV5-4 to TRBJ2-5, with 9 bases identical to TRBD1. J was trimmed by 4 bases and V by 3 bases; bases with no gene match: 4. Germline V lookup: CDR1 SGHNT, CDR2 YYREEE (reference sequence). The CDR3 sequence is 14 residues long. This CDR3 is CASSWVGQGETQYF. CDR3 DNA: TGTGCCAGCAGCTGGGTGGGACAGGGAGAGACCCAGTACTTC.

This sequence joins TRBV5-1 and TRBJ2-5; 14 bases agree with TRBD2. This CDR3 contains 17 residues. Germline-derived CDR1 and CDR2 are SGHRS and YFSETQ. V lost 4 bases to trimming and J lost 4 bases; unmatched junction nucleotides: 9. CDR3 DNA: TGCGCCAGCAGCCCCGGGGGACTAGCGGGAGTCAGAGAGACCCAGTACTTC. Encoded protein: CASSPGGLAGVRETQYF.

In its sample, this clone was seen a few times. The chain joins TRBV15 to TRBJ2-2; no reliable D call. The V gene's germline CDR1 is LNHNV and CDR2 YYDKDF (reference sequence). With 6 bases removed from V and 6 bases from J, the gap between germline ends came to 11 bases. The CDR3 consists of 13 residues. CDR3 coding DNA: TGTGCCACCAGAGAGACGGAAGCCGGGGAGCTGTTTTTT. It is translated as CATRETEAGELFF.

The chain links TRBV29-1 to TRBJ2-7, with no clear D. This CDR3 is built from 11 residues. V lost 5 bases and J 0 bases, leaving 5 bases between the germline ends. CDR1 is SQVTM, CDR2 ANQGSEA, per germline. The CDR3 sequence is CSVFSSYEQYF. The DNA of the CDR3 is TGCAGCGTTTTCAGCTCCTACGAGCAGTACTTC.

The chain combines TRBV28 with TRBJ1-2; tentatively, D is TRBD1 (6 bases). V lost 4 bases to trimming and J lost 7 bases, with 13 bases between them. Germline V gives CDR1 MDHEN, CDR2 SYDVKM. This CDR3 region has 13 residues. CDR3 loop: CASSSTGTGGYTF. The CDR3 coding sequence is TGTGCCAGCAGTTCCACAGGGACGGGTGGCTACACCTTC.

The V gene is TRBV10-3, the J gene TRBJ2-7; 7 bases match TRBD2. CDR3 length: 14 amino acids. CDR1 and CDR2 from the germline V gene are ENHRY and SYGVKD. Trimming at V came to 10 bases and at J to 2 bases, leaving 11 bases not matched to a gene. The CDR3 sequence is CASRDYIGAYEQYF. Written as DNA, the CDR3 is TGTGCCAGCAGGGACTACATTGGGGCCTACGAGCAGTACTTC.

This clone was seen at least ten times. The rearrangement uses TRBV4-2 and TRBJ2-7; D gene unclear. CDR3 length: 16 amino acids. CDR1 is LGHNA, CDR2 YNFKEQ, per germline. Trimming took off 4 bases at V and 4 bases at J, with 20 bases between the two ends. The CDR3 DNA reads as TGTGCCAGCAGCCCGGCGTTTATCGGAGCCTATTACGAGCAGTACTTC. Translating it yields CASSPAFIGAYYEQYF.

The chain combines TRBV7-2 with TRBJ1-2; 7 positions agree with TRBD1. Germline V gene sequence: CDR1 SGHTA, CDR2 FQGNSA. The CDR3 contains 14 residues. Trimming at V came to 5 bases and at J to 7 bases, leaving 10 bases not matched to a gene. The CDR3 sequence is CASSPTGVSGGYTF. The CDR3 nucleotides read TGTGCCAGCAGCCCTACAGGGGTTTCGGGTGGCTACACCTTC.

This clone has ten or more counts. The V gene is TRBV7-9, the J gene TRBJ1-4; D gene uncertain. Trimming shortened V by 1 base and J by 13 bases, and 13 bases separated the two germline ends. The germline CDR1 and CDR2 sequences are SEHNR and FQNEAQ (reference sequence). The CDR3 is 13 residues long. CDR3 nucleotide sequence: TGTGCCAGCAGCTTAGATGCTGGGGATGCACTGTTTTTT. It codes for CASSLDAGDALFF.

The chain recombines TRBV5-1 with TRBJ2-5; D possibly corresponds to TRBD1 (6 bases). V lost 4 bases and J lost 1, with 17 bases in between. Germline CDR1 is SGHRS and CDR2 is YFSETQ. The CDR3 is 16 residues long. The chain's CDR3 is CASSTSPGTTQETQYF. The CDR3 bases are TGCGCCAGCAGCACCTCCCCCGGGACAACCCAAGAGACCCAGTACTTC.